The clone carrying this TCR beta chain showed up just a few times. What it recognizes is unknown. In the PCR, 60 Vbeta and 13 Jbeta primers were used. The repertoire was sequenced with immunoSEQ multiplex PCR; TCRdb's copy has only in-frame clones and lacks some. Among 100,000 to 150,000 clones listed, more than 75% were seen once. The data were obtained in a study of cytomegalovirus exposure and HLA in healthy donors. Germline lookup yields CDR1 SNHLY and CDR2 FYNNEI. The V end lost 8 bases, the J end lost 2 bases, and 8 bases lay between the germline ends. CDR3 length: 12 amino acids. General study results and limits: Follow-up analysis found HLA locus-dependent TCR association rates, highest for DRB1 and lowest for HLA-C. There was a cluster of highly shared sequence variants that was likely a sequencing artifact. In presence/absence analyses, roughly uniform sequencing depth across donors was assumed.

The sequence was obtained from a woman aged 60-75 years in good health and CMV-seropositive. V is TRBV2 and J is TRBJ2-3; D is uncertain. Sequenced: PBMCs. Here the CDR3 reads CASGPFTDTQYF. For the CDR3, the DNA is TGTGCCAGCGGGCCATTCACAGATACGCAGTATTTT.